This TCR beta chain was retrieved from a study of human T cells and chemical hapten exposure. TCRdb redid the calling of the RACE reads with MiXCR, one entry per CDR3 protein. The sample has roughly 70,000 distinct CDR3 sequences; around a third are singletons. Worth noting for this clonotype: The junction departs from germline at one end; a sequencing error may be responsible.

This CDR3 has 16 amino acids. The germline CDR1 and CDR2 sequences are SGHVS and FQNEAQ. Time point here: patch test 1, 2 weeks after DPC sensitization. Sample treatment: therapeutic diphenylcyclopropenone sensitization with weekly scalp DPC. Someone pulled total RNA out of unfractionated whole blood. This TCR was sampled from a man in his forties or fifties with alopecia areata. Some clones in this sample may be carry-over from other donors' samples. This chain connects TRBV7-8 to TRBJ1-1; D gene ambiguous. Sequenced material: whole blood, taken in connection with sensitization to the hapten diphenylcyclopropenone (DPC). Written as DNA, the CDR3 is TGTGCCAGCAGCTTGGGCCCAACGTCACCATACACTGAAACTTTCTTT. This translates into CASSLGPTSPYTETFF.